The 18 T cell receptor beta chains in this list originate from one sample, sequenced in a study of somatic mutations in cytotoxic T cells in rheumatoid arthritis. Generated by immunoSEQ multiplex PCR, the TCRdb table keeps only in-frame clones and is missing some. The data contain roughly 16,000 clones, over 80% of them singletons. The sequenced sample was CD8+ T cells sorted from blood. These receptor sequences come from an adult with rheumatoid arthritis.

This chain connects TRBV5-6 to TRBJ1-3; tentatively, D is TRBD1 (5 bases). V was cut by 2 bases and J by 1 base, with 16 bases left in between. This CDR3 has 17 residues. The germline gives CDR1 SGHDT, CDR2 YYEEEE. The CDR3 DNA is TGTGCCAGCAGCTTCTCCACAATAGGGGTATCTGGAAACACCATATATTTT. Translation gives CASSFSTIGVSGNTIYF.

The rearrangement links TRBV7-2 to TRBJ2-7; D gene ambiguous. The V and J ends lost 0 bases and 2 bases respectively, with 5 bases between them. The length of the CDR3 is 13 residues. Germline loops: CDR1 SGHTA, CDR2 FQGNSA. The CDR3 DNA is TGTGCCAGCAGCTTAGCCGGTACCTACGAGCAGTACTTC. Translated: CASSLAGTYEQYF.

The rearrangement joins TRBV29-1 to TRBJ2-7; 9 bases are a match to TRBD1. Germline loops: CDR1 SQVTM, CDR2 ANQGSEA. This CDR3 comprises 12 residues. Losses at the gene ends were 5 bases for V and 6 bases for J; bases not matched to a gene: 5. DNA of the CDR3: TGCAGCGTTTCGGACAGGGGATTCGAGCAGTACTTC. Its translation: CSVSDRGFEQYF.

The chain employs TRBV10-1 and TRBJ2-2; no reliable D call. With 11 bases removed from V and 5 bases from J, the gap between germline ends came to 15 bases. This CDR3 has 13 residues. Germline-derived CDR1 and CDR2 are WNHNN and SYGVQD (reference sequence). For the CDR3, the DNA is TGCGCCCTCCCTGGGTGGCGTACCGGGGAGCTGTTTTTT. This codes for CALPGWRTGELFF.

The CDR3 bases are TGTGCCAGCAGCCGAACGGGAACCGAGCAGTACTTC. Residues: CASSRTGTEQYF. The chain carries TRBV7-9 and TRBJ2-7, with D tentatively TRBD2 (5 bases). The CDR3 has 12 residues. V lost 5 bases and J lost 6, with 11 bases in between. The germline CDR1 and CDR2 sequences are SEHNR and FQNEAQ (reference sequence).

The CDR3 is CASSQGTGNEKLFF. Written as DNA, the CDR3 is TGCGCCAGCAGCCAAGGGACAGGGAATGAAAAACTGTTTTTT. The chain carries TRBV4-1 and TRBJ1-4; 8 bases match TRBD1. Germline assignment: CDR1 MGHRA and CDR2 YSYEKL. With V trimmed by 1 base and J by 5 bases, 0 bases remained unmatched. The CDR3 length is 14 residues.

The genes are TRBV9 and TRBJ2-6; D remains ambiguous. Looked up from germline, CDR1 is SGDLS and CDR2 is YYNGEE. The germline V and J ends were trimmed by 2 bases and 6 bases, with 3 bases remaining between them. The CDR3 consists of 12 residues. The CDR3 DNA reads TGTGCCAGCAGCGTTCCGGCCAACGTCCTGACTTTC. Translated: CASSVPANVLTF.

This clone occurred once. The rearrangement links TRBV7-6 to TRBJ2-7; D possibly corresponds to TRBD2 (6 bases). V was shortened by 4 bases and J by 5 bases, with 12 bases between the two germline ends. The V gene's germline CDR1 is SGHVS and CDR2 FNYEAQ. The CDR3 contains 13 residues. CDR3 nucleotides: TGTGCCAGCAGCTCCCGATCGGGGGACGAGCAGTACTTC. Translation gives CASSSRSGDEQYF.

This rearrangement joins TRBV7-2 to TRBJ2-7; 7 bases map to TRBD1. Germline trimming cut 4 bases from V and 5 bases from J; bases unmatched to any gene: 2. The CDR3 runs 12 residues. The germline gives CDR1 SGHTA, CDR2 FQGNSA. The CDR3 DNA is TGTGCCAGCAGCTCGACAGGGAACGAGCAGTACTTC. Protein sequence: CASSSTGNEQYF. The whole variable domain, filled in from reference TRBV7-2 and TRBJ2-7, reads GAGVSQSPSNKVTEKGKDVELRCDPISGHTALYWYRQSLGQGLEFLIYFQGNSAPDKSGLPSDRFSAERTGGSVSTLTIQRTQQEDSAVYLCASSSTGNEQYFGPGTRLTVT.

This clone was observed a single time. The chain recombines TRBV6-1 with TRBJ1-6; D possibly corresponds to TRBD1 (5 bases). This CDR3 contains 15 residues. Germline CDR1 and CDR2: MNHNS and SASEGT. V was clipped by 6 bases and J by 0 bases, with 9 bases between them. This CDR3 reads CASSPTDSYNSPLHF. The CDR3 nucleotides read TGTGCCAGCAGCCCGACAGACTCCTATAATTCACCCCTCCACTTT.

This sequence joins TRBV6-1 and TRBJ2-7; TRBD1 is a possible D gene (5 bases). The CDR3 sequence is 13 residues long. In germline, CDR1 is MNHNS, CDR2 SASEGT. V gave up 5 bases and J gave up 6 bases, with 14 bases separating them. The CDR3 loop is CASSKYQGSEQYF. The CDR3 bases are TGTGCCAGCAGTAAATATCAGGGAAGCGAGCAGTACTTC.

Remarks on this clone: The junction shows a germline mismatch at one end, possibly a read error. The genes are TRBV28 and TRBJ2-7; the match to TRBD2 covers 12 bases. Germline assignment: CDR1 MDHEN and CDR2 SYDVKM. The CDR3 length is 13 residues. The CDR3 here is CASSPGTSGPLNF. The CDR3 coding sequence is TGTGCCAGCAGTCCGGGGACTAGCGGGCCCCTGAACTTC.

The gene calls are TRBV28 and TRBJ2-7; 10 bases map to TRBD2. CDR1 MDHEN and CDR2 SYDVKM come from the germline V gene. V dropped 3 bases and J dropped 6; count of bases not matched to a gene: 5. The CDR3 has 14 residues. CDR3 loop: CASSFKRGGSEQYF. DNA of the CDR3: TGTGCCAGCAGTTTTAAGCGGGGGGGATCCGAGCAGTACTTC.

V is TRBV5-6 and J is TRBJ1-3, with D unresolved. Per germline, CDR1 SGHDT and CDR2 YYEEEE. V dropped 6 bases and J dropped 0 bases, with 19 bases sitting between them. The CDR3 covers 17 residues. CDR3 region: CASTIRRFSDSGNTIYF. CDR3 sequence (DNA): TGTGCCAGCACCATCAGGCGGTTTTCCGACTCTGGAAACACCATATATTTT.

The V and J genes are TRBV13 and TRBJ1-1; 7 bases agree with TRBD1. CDR1 PRHDT and CDR2 FYEKMQ come from the germline V gene (reference sequence). There are 14 residues in the CDR3. The V and J ends lost 1 base and 4 bases, in that order; junction bases with no gene match: 3. The CDR3 here is CASSLADRFTEAFF. Here the CDR3 DNA reads TGTGCCAGCAGCTTAGCGGACAGGTTCACTGAAGCTTTCTTT.

This chain links TRBV27 with TRBJ2-7; no firm D call. V was pared by 3 bases and J by 2 bases, with 8 bases between. Germline CDR1 MNHEY, CDR2 SMNVEV (reference sequence). The CDR3 spans 13 residues. The chain's CDR3 is CASSFGQTYEQYF. The CDR3 DNA is TGTGCCAGCAGTTTCGGGCAGACCTACGAGCAGTACTTC.

V gene TRBV6-5 combines with J gene TRBJ1-4; perhaps TRBD1 as D (6 bases). The CDR3 loop spans 13 amino acids. With 6 bases removed from V and 9 bases from J, the gap between germline ends came to 14 bases. Germline loops: CDR1 MNHEY, CDR2 SVGAGI. The CDR3 is CASSPRGGQKLFF. In DNA form, the CDR3 reads TGTGCCAGCAGCCCACGCGGGGGGCAAAAACTGTTTTTT.

The genes are TRBV4-1 and TRBJ2-3; TRBD2 matches 13 bases. Trimming cost V 1 base and J 0 bases; bases outside gene matches: 1. The germline V gene encodes CDR1 MGHRA and CDR2 YSYEKL. There are 17 residues in the CDR3. CDR3 amino acids: CASSQGGLAGSTDTQYF. The CDR3 nucleotides read TGCGCCAGCAGCCAAGGGGGACTAGCGGGAAGCACAGATACGCAGTATTTT.